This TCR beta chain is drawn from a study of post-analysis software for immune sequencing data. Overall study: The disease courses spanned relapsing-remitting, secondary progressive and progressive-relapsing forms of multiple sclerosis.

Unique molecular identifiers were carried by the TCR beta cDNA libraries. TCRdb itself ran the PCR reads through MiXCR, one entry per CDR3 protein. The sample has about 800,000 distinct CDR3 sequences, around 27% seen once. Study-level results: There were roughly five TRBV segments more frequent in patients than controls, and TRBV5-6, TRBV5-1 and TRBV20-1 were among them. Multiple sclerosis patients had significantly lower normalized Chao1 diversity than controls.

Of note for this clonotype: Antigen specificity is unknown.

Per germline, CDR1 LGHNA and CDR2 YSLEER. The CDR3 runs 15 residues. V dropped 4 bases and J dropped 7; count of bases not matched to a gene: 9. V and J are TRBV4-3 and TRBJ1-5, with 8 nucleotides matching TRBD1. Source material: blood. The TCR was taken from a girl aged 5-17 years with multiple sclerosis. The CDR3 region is CASSPEGQGGQPQHF. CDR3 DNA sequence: TGCGCCAGCAGCCCGGAAGGACAGGGTGGCCAGCCCCAGCATTTT.